The entry that follows covers one T cell receptor (beta chain) sequence. Its specificity is unknown. The assay was immunoSEQ multiplex PCR, and TCRdb's table has in-frame clones only and misses some. The sample carries around 100,000 clones, more than 90% recorded once. The data are from a study of siplizumab effects on memory and regulatory T cells. Findings and limits, study-wide: Siplizumab caused a significant drop in alloreactive sequences traceable to unstimulated CD4+ memory cells. Reactions containing siplizumab showed mappable alloreactive CD4+ clones averaging about 66% Treg-derived, versus about 27% in controls. In unstimulated cells, naive T cells appeared more diverse than memory T cells and seemed major alloresponse contributors. Tregs that proliferated in siplizumab cultures did not have their suppressive function confirmed.

Trimming took 1 base from V and 6 from J, leaving 17 bases between them. Germline lookup yields CDR1 SGHTA and CDR2 FQGNSA. The CDR3 extends over 16 amino acids. Input material: CD4+ T cells sorted from blood. The origin of this receptor is a human donor in good health. This chain connects TRBV7-2 to TRBJ2-3, with D possibly being TRBD2 (7 bases). CDR3 protein: CASSLVSGGGADTQYF. The CDR3 DNA is TGTGCCAGCAGCTTAGTAAGTGGAGGGGGGGCCGATACGCAGTATTTT.